This T cell receptor beta chain came from a study of neurological immune-mediated disorders (dated by TCRdb to between 2017 and 2020). Describing the broader study: The study compared peripheral blood TCR-beta repertoires of HTLV-I-associated myelopathy (HAM/TSP) patients, multiple sclerosis patients and healthy controls using UMI-based sequencing. Longitudinal samples, technical triplicates and paired sorted CD4+ and CD8+ T-cell subsets, alongside PBMC samples, were included among the 90 to 130 TCR-beta libraries. The cohort was made up of some 70 subjects, consisting of some 15 HAM/TSP patients, around 35 multiple sclerosis patients and approximately 20 healthy controls. Study-level results and caveats: No identical CDR3 amino acid sequences were found to be shared among expanded clones across subjects, suggesting that TCR-beta repertoires were private in all groups. TCR clonal expansion was greatest in HAM/TSP patients and smallest in MS patients, who ranked below even healthy controls.

This clonotype was counted many times. The antigen it binds to is not known. No per-base quality is available; no much larger clone lies one base away. As encoded in the germline V gene, CDR1 is SGHAT while CDR2 is FQNNGV. From its cysteine to its phenylalanine, the CDR3 spans 18 amino acids. CDR3 DNA only is kept here, 54 bases in frame from base 1. V drops 3 bases and J drops 1 base, leaving 19 bases in between. Healthy controls were blood bank volunteers in Maryland, USA. For unsorted PBMC libraries, 2 million PBMCs were used after storage in RNAlater at -80 degrees C until RNA extraction. PBMCs were separated from peripheral blood using Ficoll-Hypaque density gradient centrifugation and then cryopreserved in liquid nitrogen. cDNA was synthesized by template-switch 5'RACE using a primer carrying a 10-nucleotide random unique molecular identifier by which each TCR transcript was tagged. Each sequencing run produced over 170 million TCR-beta sequences covering 15-18 subjects. The RNeasy kit was used for extraction of total RNA. Using the KAPA Real-time Library Amplification kit, TCR-beta VDJ regions were amplified with primers for the TCR constant region and the 5'RACE anchor. A first PCR added sample indexes and Illumina adaptors, after which a second PCR increased the library yield. After Ampure bead purification, the roughly 650 bp TCR product was size-selected on a 2% E-gel SizeSelection system. Before pooling, libraries had their quality checked on a Bioanalyzer, their concentration measured with Qubit, and their quantity determined with the Kapa Library Quantification kit. An Illumina HiSeq 2500 was used to sequence the libraries paired-end at 2 x 150 bp. To increase sequence diversity, about 25-30% phiX was spiked into each library pool. The study's own analysis went as follows. The UMI-based MiGEC pipeline processed quality-filtered reads and removed over 75% of raw TCR sequences during error correction. VDJ genes were aligned to IMGT germline references, and each clonotype was defined by a unique CDR3 amino acid sequence together with V-J genes. Clonal expansion, Shannon diversity and CDR3 relatedness (CalcPairwiseDistances, ClusterSamples) were evaluated with VDJtools, and phylogenetic trees were built with CLCbio workbench. Using coefficient-of-variation modelling across technical triplicates, the study counted a clone as expanded if it had at least 8 unique UMIs. TCRdb redid the processing of the public reads, applying fastp at Q25 and MiXCR, and retained in-frame beta chains. For every CDR3 protein sequence, its rows merge into one entry that carries the most common genes and DNA. TCRdb, rather than the study authors, made the V and J calls. For this sample the table gives about 84,000 distinct CDR3 sequences, of which under 13% were detected only once. Roughly 1.8% of the sample lies in the top ten.

The chain is assembled from TRBV11-2 and TRBJ2-1, with no D gene named confidently. The material sequenced was PBMCs. The clonotype originates from a man aged 35 to 55 in good health. The bases read TGTGCCAGCAGCTTCCTATTAGGTGGCAGCGTATCCTACAATGAGCAGTTCTTC. Its protein reads: CASSFLLGGSVSYNEQFF.